The 13 T cell receptor beta chains reported below all come from one sample, sequenced in a study of blood T cells in healthy people across ages. The use of a sample-barcoded 5' primer and a J-beta primer mix characterized a second PCR of roughly 7 to 12 cycles. One entry per CDR3 protein results from TCRdb running MiXCR on the 5' RACE reads. This table has some 1.5 million distinct CDR3 sequences, roughly 27% appearing once. Sequencing was done on a sample of blood. The receptors originated from a woman in her twenties or thirties in good health.

In this sample, this clonotype turned up many times. An end of the junction does not agree with germline; a read error may underlie this. CDR3 residues: CTSSLGQGYTF. The CDR3 DNA follows: TGTACCAGCAGCTTAGGGCAGGGCTACACCTTC. The gene calls are TRBV7-8 and TRBJ1-2; unclear D gene. The CDR3 is 11 amino acids. CDR1 SGHVS and CDR2 FQNEAQ come from the germline V gene.

This chain joins TRBV9 and TRBJ2-5; TRBD1 might be the D (6 bases). The CDR3 sequence is 14 residues long. Trimming shortened V by 7 bases and J by 2 bases, and 15 bases separated the two germline ends. From germline, CDR1 is SGDLS and CDR2 YYNGEE. The DNA for the CDR3 is TGTGCCAGCGGCCGGACAGTTAGACAAGAGACCCAGTACTTC. Its protein product is CASGRTVRQETQYF. The entire variable domain, with the rest obtained from reference TRBV9 and TRBJ2-5, is as follows: DSGVTQTPKHLITATGQRVTLRCSPRSGDLSVYWYQQSLDQGLQFLIQYYNGEERAKGNILERFSAQQFPDLHSELNLSSLELGDSALYFCASGRTVRQETQYFGPGTRLLVL.

The chain recombines TRBV25-1 with TRBJ1-1, with a tentative D call TRBD1 (6 bases). The germline V gene has CDR1 MGHDK and CDR2 SYGVNS. V lost 0 bases to trimming and J lost 8 bases, with 13 bases between them. This CDR3 spans 14 amino acids. The CDR3 loop reads CASSEYGQGREAFF. CDR3 in DNA: TGTGCCAGCAGTGAATACGGCCAGGGGCGGGAAGCTTTCTTT.

V is TRBV20-1 and J is TRBJ1-1, with 7 bases aligning to TRBD1. The CDR3 runs to 18 residues. The V gene's germline CDR1 is DFQATT and CDR2 SNEGSKA (reference sequence). V was pared by 3 bases and J by 0 bases, with 16 bases of the junction left unmatched. CDR3 DNA sequence: TGCAGTGCTAGGAAGGCGGAGGGGGCTATAAGGATGAACACTGAAGCTTTCTTT. Translated, it gives CSARKAEGAIRMNTEAFF.

This clonotype was seen more than once but under ten times. A junction end diverges from the germline sequence, so it may reflect a read error. J is TRBJ2-3 and V is TRBV29-1; D remains ambiguous. Germline CDR1 SQVTM, CDR2 ANQGSEA. The CDR3 has 12 amino acids. The CDR3 DNA sequence: TGCAGCGTGAGTGACCGCACGGATACGCAGTATTTT. As protein: CSVSDRTDTQYF.

This clonotype was seen more than once but under ten times. The rearrangement joins TRBV11-1 to TRBJ2-3; a weak D match, TRBD2 (5 bases). Trimming stripped 3 bases from V and 0 bases from J, with 13 bases between. Per the germline V gene, CDR1 is SGHAT and CDR2 is FQDESV (reference sequence). This CDR3 has 16 residues. As DNA, the CDR3 is TGTGCCAGCAGCTTTAGGAGGCCGGGTAGCACAGATACGCAGTATTTT. As protein: CASSFRRPGSTDTQYF.

As to this clonotype: A much larger clone lies a single base off, so this may be a read error. No conserved phenylalanine or tryptophan is present at the end of the CDR3, so a read error is the likely explanation. The chain links TRBV5-1 to TRBJ2-7; perhaps TRBD1 as D (5 bases). Germline CDR1 and CDR2: SGHRS and YFSETQ. Trimming took off 4 bases at V and 3 bases at J, with 14 bases between the two ends. The CDR3 is 14 residues long. This CDR3 reads CASSPLQGGYEQYS. In DNA, the CDR3 is TGCGCCAGCAGCCCGCTCCAGGGTGGCTACGAGCAGTACTCC.

This clonotype occurred a few times. The rearrangement joins TRBV3-1 to TRBJ1-2; 8 nucleotides match TRBD1. The CDR3 spans 14 residues. Germline CDR1 is LGHDT and CDR2 is YNNKEL (reference sequence). After removal of 4 bases from V and 7 bases from J, the junction contained 8 bases not matched to a gene. The CDR3: CASSLPGQGGGYTF. CDR3 DNA: TGTGCCAGCAGCCTTCCAGGACAGGGTGGTGGCTACACCTTC.

This clonotype has ten or more counts. The chain joins TRBV6-5 to TRBJ2-7; tentatively, D is TRBD1 or TRBD2 (5 bases each). CDR1 MNHEY and CDR2 SVGAGI come from the germline V gene. Deletions cut 7 bases from V and 1 base from J, with 11 bases between. This CDR3 has 13 residues. The CDR3 region is CASKRDGSYEQYF. The CDR3, as DNA: TGTGCCAGCAAAAGGGACGGATCCTACGAGCAGTACTTC.

The V and J genes are TRBV13 and TRBJ2-3; 10 bases line up with TRBD2. Germline lookup yields CDR1 PRHDT and CDR2 FYEKMQ (reference sequence). There are 16 residues in the CDR3. V shed 4 bases, J shed 1 base, and the junction held 5 bases outside the gene matches. The CDR3 here is CASSSSGGARTDTQYF. CDR3 in DNA: TGTGCCAGCAGCTCTAGCGGGGGCGCTCGCACAGATACGCAGTATTTT.

As concerns this clonotype: At one end the junction does not follow the germline gene, possibly because of a read error. The chain recombines TRBV27 with TRBJ2-2; D gene unclear. Looked up from germline, CDR1 is MNHEY and CDR2 is SMNVEV (reference sequence). The CDR3 is made up of 13 amino acids. The CDR3 nucleotides are TGTGCCTGCAGTACCTTCAACACCGGGGAGCTGTTTTTT. Its translation: CACSTFNTGELFF.

The chain carries TRBV11-2 and TRBJ2-5, with D perhaps TRBD2 (5 bases). Trimming removed 5 bases from V and 3 bases from J, with 19 bases in between. The V gene's germline CDR1 is SGHAT and CDR2 FQNNGV. The CDR3 runs 16 residues. The CDR3 loop is CASSRWIGKREETQYF. The CDR3 nucleotides read TGTGCCAGCAGCCGATGGATCGGGAAACGGGAAGAGACCCAGTACTTC. The whole variable domain, remainder taken from reference TRBV11-2 and TRBJ2-5, is EAGVAQSPRYKIIEKRQSVAFWCNPISGHATLYWYQQILGQGPKLLIQFQNNGVVDDSQLPKDRFSAERLKGVDSTLKIQPAKLEDSAVYLCASSRWIGKREETQYFGPGTRLLVL.

This clonotype was seen at least ten times. The rearrangement links TRBV29-1 to TRBJ1-1; 8 nucleotides agree with TRBD1. V lost 7 bases and J lost 1; bases outside the gene matches: 2. Germline V gene sequence: CDR1 SQVTM, CDR2 ANQGSEA. This CDR3 contains 12 residues. This CDR3 is CSAGQGNTEAFF. The CDR3 nucleotides read TGCAGCGCCGGACAGGGGAACACTGAAGCTTTCTTT.